A selection of T cell receptor beta chains follows, all from one sample in a study of blood T cell repertoires in COVID-19. The table came from immunoSEQ multiplex PCR; TCRdb's copy has only in-frame clones and leaves some out. This sample has about 310,000 clones; approximately 90% occur once, and the top ten carry 8% to 10%. The source material was PBMCs or T cells enriched from blood (not recorded which). All receptors come from a middle-aged woman who had recovered from COVID-19. CDR3s include the opening cysteine and the closing phenylalanine or tryptophan. The D gene is left open where the match is weak. Clone size appears in some rows only: once, few, many, or a class for an expanded clone.

CDR3 DNA: TGTGCCAGCAGCGTAGTCCCACTCGGACAGGGCGTCCATGGCTACACCTTC
CDR3 protein: CASSVVPLGQGVHGYTF
J gene: TRBJ1-2
clone size: NA
V gene: TRBV9
D gene: TRBD1

CDR3 DNA: TGTGCCAGCAGCCTAGCGACTAGCGGGAGGGCCACAGATACGCAGTATTTT
CDR3 protein: CASSLATSGRATDTQYF
J gene: TRBJ2-3
clone size: NA
V gene: TRBV7-9
D gene: TRBD2

CDR3 DNA: TGCGCCAGCCGACTAGCGGGGAACAATGAGCAGTTCTTC
CDR3 protein: CASRLAGNNEQFF
J gene: TRBJ2-1
clone size: NA
V gene: TRBV10-2
D gene: TRBD2

CDR3 DNA: TGTGCCTGGGGGCGGGATACGCAGTATTTT
CDR3 protein: CAWGRDTQYF
J gene: TRBJ2-3
clone size: NA
V gene: TRBV7-9
D gene: NA

CDR3 DNA: TGTGCCACCAGCAGAGAGGGACTAGAAGAGACCCAGTACTTC
CDR3 protein: CATSREGLEETQYF
J gene: TRBJ2-5
clone size: NA
V gene: TRBV15
D gene: TRBD2

CDR3 DNA: TGTGCCAGCAGCCTAACAGGGTCTGGGGCCAACGTCCTGACTTTC
CDR3 protein: CASSLTGSGANVLTF
J gene: TRBJ2-6
clone size: once
V gene: TRBV6-5
D gene: NA

CDR3 DNA: TGTGCCAGCAGCCAAGATGGGTCTAGTTGTTTC
CDR3 protein: CASSQDGSSCF
J gene: TRBJ2-7
clone size: NA
V gene: TRBV3-1/TRBV3-2
D gene: NA

CDR3 DNA: TGTGCCAGCAAGGCCCTCGTAGGGGGAGAAAAACTGTTTTTT
CDR3 protein: CASKALVGGEKLFF
J gene: TRBJ1-4
clone size: few
V gene: TRBV2
D gene: NA

CDR3 DNA: TGTGCCAGCAGGAACGGACTGGGCACAGATACGCAGTATTTT
CDR3 protein: CASRNGLGTDTQYF
J gene: TRBJ2-3
clone size: NA
V gene: TRBV5-8
D gene: NA

CDR3 DNA: TGTGCCAGCAGTCCCCCTAGAGCTAACTATGGCTACACCTTC
CDR3 protein: CASSPPRANYGYTF
J gene: TRBJ1-2
clone size: once
V gene: TRBV6-5
D gene: NA

CDR3 DNA: TGTGCCAGCAGTCTAGGACAGTCTTCTATGGAGCAGTACTTC
CDR3 protein: CASSLGQSSMEQYF
J gene: TRBJ2-7
clone size: NA
V gene: TRBV11-3
D gene: NA

CDR3 DNA: TGTGCCAGCAGCTTTGACAGGTTGAACACTGAAGCTTTCTTT
CDR3 protein: CASSFDRLNTEAFF
J gene: TRBJ1-1
clone size: NA
V gene: TRBV5-4
D gene: NA

CDR3 DNA: TGTGCCAGCAGCCCCGAACCGGGACAGGGCTACGAGCAGTACTTC
CDR3 protein: CASSPEPGQGYEQYF
J gene: TRBJ2-7
clone size: NA
V gene: TRBV3-1/TRBV3-2
D gene: TRBD1

CDR3 DNA: TGCGCCAGCAGTGAATATAGCGGGGGGCCGAACAATGAGCAGTTCTTC
CDR3 protein: CASSEYSGGPNNEQFF
J gene: TRBJ2-1
clone size: NA
V gene: TRBV10-1
D gene: TRBD2

CDR3 DNA: TGCGCCAGCAAAGGGGGGGCGGGAACCTGGGAGACCCAGTACTTC
CDR3 protein: CASKGGAGTWETQYF
J gene: TRBJ2-5
clone size: NA
V gene: TRBV5-1
D gene: NA

CDR3 DNA: TGTGCCAGCAGCTTCTCTGGGAGAGATCAGCCCCAGCATTTT
CDR3 protein: CASSFSGRDQPQHF
J gene: TRBJ1-5
clone size: NA
V gene: TRBV28
D gene: NA

CDR3 DNA: TGTGCCAGCTGGGGCAGAGACAACACTGAAGCTTTCTTT
CDR3 protein: CASWGRDNTEAFF
J gene: TRBJ1-1
clone size: few
V gene: TRBV27
D gene: NA

CDR3 DNA: TGTGCCAGCAGTCCTCCGGGACAGACCACAGATACGCAGTATTTT
CDR3 protein: CASSPPGQTTDTQYF
J gene: TRBJ2-3
clone size: once
V gene: TRBV5-4
D gene: TRBD1

CDR3 DNA: TGTGCCACCAGCCCTCAGCGGGTAGGAGAGACCCAGTACTTC
CDR3 protein: CATSPQRVGETQYF
J gene: TRBJ2-5
clone size: NA
V gene: TRBV15
D gene: NA

CDR3 DNA: TGTGCCAGCAGCTGGGGACAGGGACGGACCGGGGAGCTGTTTTTT
CDR3 protein: CASSWGQGRTGELFF
J gene: TRBJ2-2
clone size: once
V gene: TRBV7-3
D gene: TRBD1

CDR3 DNA: TGTGCCAGCAGGTCCACTAGCGGGAGGGCCGAGCAGTACTTC
CDR3 protein: CASRSTSGRAEQYF
J gene: TRBJ2-7
clone size: NA
V gene: TRBV6-5
D gene: TRBD2

CDR3 DNA: TGTGCCAGCAGCGATCAGGGGGGATACGATCAGCCCCAGCATTTT
CDR3 protein: CASSDQGGYDQPQHF
J gene: TRBJ1-5
clone size: NA
V gene: TRBV11-2
D gene: TRBD1